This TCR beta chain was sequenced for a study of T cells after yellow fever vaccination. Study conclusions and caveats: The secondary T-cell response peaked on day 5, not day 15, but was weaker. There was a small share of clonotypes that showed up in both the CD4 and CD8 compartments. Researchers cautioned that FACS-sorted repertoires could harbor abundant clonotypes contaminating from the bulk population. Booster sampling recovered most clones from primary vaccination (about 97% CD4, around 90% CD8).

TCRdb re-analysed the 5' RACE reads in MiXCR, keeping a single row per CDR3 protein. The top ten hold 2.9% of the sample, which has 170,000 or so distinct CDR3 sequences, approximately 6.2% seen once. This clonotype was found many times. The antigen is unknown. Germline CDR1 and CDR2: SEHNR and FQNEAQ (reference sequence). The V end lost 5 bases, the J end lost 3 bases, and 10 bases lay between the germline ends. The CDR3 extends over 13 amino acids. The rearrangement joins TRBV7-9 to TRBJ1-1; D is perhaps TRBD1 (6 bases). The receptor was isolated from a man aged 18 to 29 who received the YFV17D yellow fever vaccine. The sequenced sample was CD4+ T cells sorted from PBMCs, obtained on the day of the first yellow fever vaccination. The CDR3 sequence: CASSRGEYTEAFF. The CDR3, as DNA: TGTGCCAGCAGCAGGGGGGAATACACTGAAGCTTTCTTT.